A single sample is the source of the 13 T cell receptor beta chains below, sequenced in a study of cytomegalovirus exposure and HLA in healthy donors. 60 Vbeta and 13 Jbeta primers were used in PCR. Here immunoSEQ multiplex PCR was the method, and the copy in TCRdb shows in-frame clones only, minus some. The table lists over 150,000 clones, roughly 74% of them singletons. What was sequenced was PBMCs. Every receptor here comes from a man aged 18 to 29 in good health and CMV-seronegative.

The chain links TRBV5-4 to TRBJ1-6; TRBD1 agrees at 7 bases. CDR3 length equals 16 residues. V gave up 4 bases and J gave up 5 bases; unmatched junction bases: 9. Per germline, CDR1 SGHNT and CDR2 YYREEE (reference sequence). The CDR3 spells CASSPPRTGNNSPLHF. The CDR3 bases are TGTGCCAGCAGCCCTCCCAGGACAGGAAATAATTCACCCCTCCACTTT. The variable domain in full, completed from reference TRBV5-4 and TRBJ1-6, reads ETGVTQSPTHLIKTRGQQVTLRCSSQSGHNTVSWYQQALGQGPQFIFQYYREEENGRGNFPPRFSGLQFPNYSSELNVNALELDDSALYLCASSPPRTGNNSPLHFGNGTRLTVT.

The chain uses TRBV15 and TRBJ2-7; a possible D gene is TRBD1 (5 bases). The germline gives CDR1 LNHNV, CDR2 YYDKDF (reference sequence). The V end lost 0 bases, the J end lost 1 base, and 7 bases lay between the germline ends. CDR3 length: 14 residues. In DNA form, the CDR3 reads TGTGCCACCAGCAGAGAGGCAGGGTCCTACGAGCAGTACTTC. It codes for CATSREAGSYEQYF. The full variable domain, with the rest looked up from reference TRBV15 and TRBJ2-7, is DAMVIQNPRYQVTQFGKPVTLSCSQTLNHNVMYWYQQKSSQAPKLLFHYYDKDFNNEADTPDNFQSRRPNTSFCFLDIRSPGLGDTAMYLCATSREAGSYEQYFGPGTRLTVT.

This chain uses TRBV7-2 with TRBJ2-7; 8 bases fit TRBD2. V lost 6 bases and J lost 6; bases outside the gene matches: 13. Looked up from germline, CDR1 is SGHTA and CDR2 is FQGNSA. The CDR3 totals 15 residues. The CDR3 sequence: CASRLTGGGTSEQYF. The CDR3 bases are TGTGCCAGCAGATTAACCGGGGGGGGGACTAGCGAGCAGTACTTC.

The V gene is TRBV4-1, the J gene TRBJ2-7; 9 bases agree with TRBD2. The CDR3 totals 16 residues. J gave up 4 bases and V 0 bases, and 7 bases lay outside the gene matches. The germline CDR1 and CDR2 sequences are MGHRA and YSYEKL. Here the CDR3 DNA reads TGCGCCAGCAGCCAAGATCTGCTAGCGGGGCGATACGAGCAGTACGTC. This sequence encodes CASSQDLLAGRYEQYV.

This chain uses TRBV5-1 with TRBJ2-5, with D uncertain. Germline V gene data show CDR1 as SGHRS and CDR2 as YFSETQ. The CDR3 length is 15 residues. V was shortened by 0 bases and J by 5 bases, with 14 bases between the two germline ends. The CDR3 reads CASSLGLSESETQYF. CDR3 coding DNA: TGCGCCAGCAGCTTGGGTCTAAGCGAATCGGAGACCCAGTACTTC.

As to this clone: This same CDR3 is encoded by further DNA sequences in the sample. The rearrangement joins TRBV5-1 to TRBJ1-1, with no clear D. The CDR3 has 13 residues. CDR1 is SGHRS and CDR2 is YFSETQ in the germline V gene. Trimming removed 2 bases at V and 1 base at J, with 6 bases between. CDR3 sequence: CASSLGGNTEAFF. CDR3 coding DNA: TGCGCCAGCAGCTTAGGAGGGAACACTGAAGCTTTCTTT.

The chain uses TRBV5-1 and TRBJ2-1, with 8 bases that match TRBD1. There are 14 residues in the CDR3. Germline trimming cut 2 bases from V and 5 bases from J; bases unmatched to any gene: 3. Germline V gene sequence: CDR1 SGHRS, CDR2 YFSETQ. The CDR3 nucleotides are TGCGCCAGCAGCTTCATGACAGGGGACAATGAGCAGTTCTTC. Translating it yields CASSFMTGDNEQFF.

This chain joins TRBV6-5 and TRBJ2-1; no reliable D call. CDR1 MNHEY and CDR2 SVGAGI come from the germline V gene. Trimming stripped 0 bases from V and 5 bases from J, with 5 bases between. The CDR3 runs 13 residues. The CDR3 spells CASSYSEDNEQFF. For the CDR3, the DNA is TGTGCCAGCAGTTACTCAGAGGACAATGAGCAGTTCTTC.

A single count supports this clone. The chain has TRBV7-2 and TRBJ1-3; the D is unclear. V was shortened by 7 bases and J by 1 base, with 11 bases between the two germline ends. From germline, CDR1 is SGHTA and CDR2 FQGNSA. The CDR3 length is 14 residues. The CDR3 is CASKPLSSGNTIYF. CDR3 sequence (DNA): TGTGCCAGCAAGCCCCTCTCGTCTGGAAACACCATATATTTT.

This chain joins TRBV5-1 and TRBJ2-1; 8 bases are shared with TRBD2. The CDR3 spans 15 residues. Germline loops: CDR1 SGHRS, CDR2 YFSETQ. The trim removed 0 bases at V and 5 bases at J, leaving 4 bases unmatched. CDR3 in DNA: TGCGCCAGCAGCTTGGGCGGGGGGTTTGACAATGAGCAGTTCTTC. Translation gives CASSLGGGFDNEQFF.

The V call is TRBV5-1, the J call TRBJ1-6, with D perhaps TRBD1 (6 bases). The V gene lost 2 bases and the J gene lost 4 bases, with 25 bases spanning the gap. The CDR3 extends over 20 amino acids. Germline CDR1 reads SGHRS; CDR2 reads YFSETQ. CDR3 sequence reads: CASSLEPAGRGARYNSPLHF. The CDR3 DNA reads TGCGCCAGCAGCTTAGAACCCGCAGGGCGGGGGGCCCGATATAATTCACCCCTCCACTTT.

CDR3: CASSSTTGEAGETQYF. The CDR3 coding sequence is TGTGCCAGCAGCTCAACAACAGGGGAGGCGGGAGAGACCCAGTACTTC. V and J are TRBV7-9 and TRBJ2-5; a weak D match, TRBD1 (7 bases). The CDR3 covers 16 residues. V was clipped by 4 bases and J by 4 bases, with 19 bases between them. Germline loops: CDR1 SEHNR, CDR2 FQNEAQ (reference sequence).

The chain links TRBV6-4 to TRBJ2-1; 8 bases are a match to TRBD1. Germline V gene lookup returns CDR1 MRHNA and CDR2 SNTAGT. The length of the CDR3 is 14 residues. The ends lost 4 bases at V and 4 bases at J; junction bases unmatched: 3. Here the CDR3 reads CASSAGQVYNEQFF. The CDR3 DNA follows: TGTGCCAGCAGTGCGGGACAGGTTTACAATGAGCAGTTCTTC.